These T cell receptor beta chains were read from a single sample in a study of T-cell reconstitution after alpha-beta-depleted transplantation in children. TCRdb passed the PCR reads through MiXCR, listing each CDR3 protein once. Of fewer than 350,000 distinct CDR3 sequences in the sample, 10% were seen once. The specimen was PBMCs, collected before TCRalphabeta/CD19-depleted stem cell transplant. These TCRs come from a boy younger than two with acute myeloid leukemia, due to receive a stem cell transplant. Both conserved end residues are part of each CDR3. D genes are given only for firm matches. Rows may omit the clone size; those that give it use once, few, many or a size class.

cdr3_aa cdr3_nt v_call d_call j_call clone_size
CASSFDGGVPHKNIQYF TGTGCCAGCAGCTTTGACGGAGGGGTACCCCACAAAAACATTCAGTACTTC TRBV5-5 . TRBJ2-4 many
CSAPSTGVTGELFF TGCAGTGCCCCCTCGACAGGGGTAACCGGGGAGCTGTTTTTT TRBV20-1 TRBD1 TRBJ2-2 many
CASSFHVRSSRYEQYF TGTGCCAGCAGTTTTCACGTCCGGTCCTCGCGGTACGAGCAGTACTTC TRBV28 . TRBJ2-7 many
CSARDYRSGYTF TGCAGTGCTAGAGATTACCGAAGTGGCTACACCTTC TRBV20-1 . TRBJ1-2 many
CACQRGTQETQYF TGTGCCTGCCAACGCGGGACCCAAGAGACCCAGTACTTC TRBV30 . TRBJ2-5 few
CARSTETALSGANVLTF TGTGCCCGGTCAACTGAGACAGCCTTATCTGGGGCCAACGTCCTGACTTTC TRBV30 . TRBJ2-6 once
CASSLAQALLLRNEQFF TGTGCCAGCAGCTTGGCGCAGGCGCTGCTACTACGCAATGAGCAGTTCTTC TRBV5-6 . TRBJ2-1 .
CASSGRKTRDYSYEQYF TGTGCCAGCAGCGGAAGGAAAACAAGAGATTACTCCTACGAGCAGTACTTC TRBV11-2 . TRBJ2-7 many
CASSLQDPGELFF TGTGCCAGCAGCTTACAGGATCCCGGGGAGCTGTTTTTT TRBV7-3 . TRBJ2-2 many
CASRERRYNEQFF TGTGCCAGCAGGGAAAGGAGGTACAATGAGCAGTTCTTC TRBV28 . TRBJ2-1 many
CASSPRTVRGYGYTF TGTGCCAGCTCACCCCGGACAGTCAGAGGCTATGGCTACACCTTC TRBV18 . TRBJ1-2 .
CASSIRRGPIDTQYF TGTGCCAGCAGTATACGTAGGGGGCCTATAGATACGCAGTATTTT TRBV7-9 TRBD1 TRBJ2-3 .
CASKLDRAGELFF TGCGCCAGCAAACTAGACAGGGCCGGGGAGCTGTTTTTT TRBV5-1 TRBD1 TRBJ2-2 many
CSAEDRAYEQYF TGCAGCGCCGAGGACAGAGCCTACGAGCAGTACTTC TRBV29-1 . TRBJ2-7 many
CASTLDRATDTQYF TGTGCCAGCACCCTGGACAGGGCCACAGATACGCAGTATTTT TRBV6-1 TRBD1 TRBJ2-3 .
CASSLGQGQAFF TGCGCCAGCAGCTTGGGACAGGGTCAAGCTTTCTTT TRBV5-1 TRBD1 TRBJ1-1 many
CASTRLAGGGNEQFF TGTGCCAGCACCAGACTAGCGGGAGGGGGCAATGAGCAGTTCTTC TRBV9 TRBD2 TRBJ2-1 many
CASSPPAAQTQYF TGTGCCAGCTCACCACCGGCGGCGCAGACCCAGTACTTC TRBV18 . TRBJ2-5 many
CASSLRWPGPTYEQYF TGTGCCAGCAGCTTACGTTGGCCAGGGCCTACCTACGAGCAGTACTTC TRBV7-2 . TRBJ2-7 many
CASSSSRAGVETQYF TGTGCCAGCAGTTCCTCCAGGGCCGGGGTGGAGACCCAGTACTTC TRBV28 . TRBJ2-5 .
CAISGQATTDTQYF TGTGCCATCAGCGGACAGGCTACCACAGATACGCAGTATTTT TRBV10-3 TRBD1 TRBJ2-3 many
CASSFTVRQQYF TGTGCCAGCAGTTTTACCGTACGTCAGCAGTACTTC TRBV12-3/TRBV12-4 . TRBJ2-7 many
CASSQSAGRTGRFSTDTQYF TGCGCCAGCAGTCAATCGGCCGGAAGGACAGGCCGATTTAGCACAGATACGCAGTATTTT TRBV23-1 TRBD1 TRBJ2-3 many
CASSLYRDRINWDEQYF TGTGCCAGCAGCCTATACCGGGACAGGATAAATTGGGACGAGCAGTACTTC TRBV16 TRBD1 TRBJ2-7 .
CASSYSRVVGSITGELFF TGTGCCAGCAGTTACTCGAGGGTCGTGGGTTCGATCACCGGGGAGCTGTTTTTT TRBV6-5 . TRBJ2-2 many
CASSLVRQVSDTQYF TGTGCCAGCAGCTTAGTGCGTCAAGTATCAGATACGCAGTATTTT TRBV7-2 . TRBJ2-3 many
CSARGGTSDSYEQYF TGCAGTGCTAGAGGGGGGACTAGCGACTCCTACGAGCAGTACTTC TRBV20-1 TRBD2 TRBJ2-7 many
CASSVARGGDTEAFF TGTGCCAGTAGTGTGGCCCGGGGAGGAGACACTGAAGCTTTCTTT TRBV19 . TRBJ1-1 many
CASSFRQSSRGTYEQYF TGTGCCAGCAGTTTTCGACAGTCTAGCAGAGGGACCTACGAGCAGTACTTC TRBV27 . TRBJ2-7 many
CASSRIEGSGYTF TGTGCCAGCAGCCGAATCGAAGGGAGCGGCTACACCTTC TRBV9 . TRBJ1-2 many
CAISESRTGNYGYTF TGTGCCATCAGTGAGTCCAGGACAGGGAACTATGGCTACACCTTC TRBV10-3 TRBD1 TRBJ1-2 many
CASSLGDGSRSGANVLTF TGTGCCAGCAGCTTAGGAGACGGGAGCCGCTCTGGGGCCAACGTCCTGACTTTC TRBV11-3 . TRBJ2-6 many
CASSPGLAGTETQYF TGTGCCAGCAGCCCAGGACTAGCGGGGACGGAGACCCAGTACTTC TRBV7-2 TRBD2 TRBJ2-5 many
CASSASGDSSYEQYF TGTGCCAGCAGCGCTAGCGGGGATAGCTCCTACGAGCAGTACTTC TRBV7-3 TRBD2 TRBJ2-7 many
CSATGYLAKNIQYF TGCAGTGCGACAGGTTATCTAGCCAAAAACATTCAGTACTTC TRBV20-1 . TRBJ2-4 .
CASSGATGGTGELFF TGTGCCAGCAGTGGAGCCACCGGGGGCACCGGGGAGCTGTTTTTT TRBV12-3/TRBV12-4 . TRBJ2-2 many
CASSFKFLGTEAFF TGTGCCAGCAGTTTTAAGTTCCTTGGGACTGAAGCTTTCTTT TRBV12-3/TRBV12-4 . TRBJ1-1 many
CASSFYGTQETQYF TGTGCCAGCAGTTTTTACGGCACCCAAGAGACCCAGTACTTC TRBV12-3/TRBV12-4 . TRBJ2-5 many
CASSFDGTPPYEQYF TGTGCCAGCAGTTTCGACGGGACACCGCCCTACGAGCAGTACTTC TRBV27 . TRBJ2-7 many
CASSFSSSYNSPLHF TGTGCCAGCAGCTTCTCGAGCTCCTATAATTCACCCCTCCACTTT TRBV11-2 . TRBJ1-6 .
CASRALDGNSYEQYF TGTGCCAGCAGGGCCTTAGACGGCAACTCCTACGAGCAGTACTTC TRBV2 . TRBJ2-7 few
CASSIGYDSRAGELFF TGTGCCAGTAGTATCGGTTATGACAGCCGGGCCGGGGAGCTGTTTTTT TRBV19 . TRBJ2-2 .
CASNRPPAGRNTGELFF TGTGCCAGCAACAGACCCCCGGCGGGGAGGAACACCGGGGAGCTGTTTTTT TRBV11-3 . TRBJ2-2 many
CASSLLAGRETQYF TGTGCCAGCAGCCTACTAGCGGGAAGGGAGACCCAGTACTTC TRBV11-2 TRBD2 TRBJ2-5 many
CASNVAGSYEQYF TGTGCCAGCAACGTAGCGGGGTCCTACGAGCAGTACTTC TRBV7-2 TRBD2 TRBJ2-7 many
CASGLSGPDTQYF TGTGCTAGTGGTTTGTCAGGGCCAGATACGCAGTATTTT TRBV12-5 . TRBJ2-3 .
CATSPSGRYEQYF TGTGCCACCAGCCCCTCCGGTCGGTACGAGCAGTACTTC TRBV15 . TRBJ2-7 few
CSVEDSRRAGSSYGYTF TGCAGCGTTGAAGATTCCCGGCGGGCAGGGAGTAGCTATGGCTACACCTTC TRBV29-1 . TRBJ1-2 many
CASSPWTSTGGAYNEQFF TGTGCCAGCAGCCCCTGGACATCAACGGGAGGGGCCTACAATGAGCAGTTCTTC TRBV11-1 TRBD2 TRBJ2-1 few